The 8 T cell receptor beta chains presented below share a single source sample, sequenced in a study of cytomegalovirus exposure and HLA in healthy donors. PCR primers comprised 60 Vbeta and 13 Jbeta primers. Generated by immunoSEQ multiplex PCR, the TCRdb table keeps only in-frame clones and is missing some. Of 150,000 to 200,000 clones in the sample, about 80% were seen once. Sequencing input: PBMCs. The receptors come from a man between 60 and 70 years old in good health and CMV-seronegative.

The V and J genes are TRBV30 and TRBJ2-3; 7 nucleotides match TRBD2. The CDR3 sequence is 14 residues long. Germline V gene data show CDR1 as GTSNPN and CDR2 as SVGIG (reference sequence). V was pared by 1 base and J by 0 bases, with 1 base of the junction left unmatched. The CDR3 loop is CAWSDSGSTDTQYF. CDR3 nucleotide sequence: TGTGCCTGGAGTGATAGCGGGAGCACAGATACGCAGTATTTT.

CDR3 DNA: TGCGCCAGCAGCCAAGATCAGCTTTTAGGGGGTGGCTACACCTTC. Translating gives CASSQDQLLGGGYTF. This chain joins TRBV4-1 and TRBJ1-2, with D possibly matching TRBD1 (6 bases). The germline CDR1 and CDR2 sequences are MGHRA and YSYEKL. Trimming left V 0 bases short and J 7 bases short, with 15 bases between. CDR3 length: 15 residues.

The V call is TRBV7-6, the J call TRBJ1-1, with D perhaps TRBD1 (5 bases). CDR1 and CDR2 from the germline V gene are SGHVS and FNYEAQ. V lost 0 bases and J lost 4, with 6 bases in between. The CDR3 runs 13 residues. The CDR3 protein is CASSLAGATEAFF. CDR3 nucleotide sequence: TGTGCCAGCAGCTTAGCAGGGGCCACTGAAGCTTTCTTT.

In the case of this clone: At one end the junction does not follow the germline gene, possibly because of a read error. The CDR3 DNA is TGTGCCAGCATAATACCCCCCAGTAGAGGGTTC. It encodes CASIIPPSRGF. V and J are TRBV27 and TRBJ1-2; D call uncertain. This CDR3 contains 11 residues. From germline, CDR1 is MNHEY and CDR2 SMNVEV (reference sequence).

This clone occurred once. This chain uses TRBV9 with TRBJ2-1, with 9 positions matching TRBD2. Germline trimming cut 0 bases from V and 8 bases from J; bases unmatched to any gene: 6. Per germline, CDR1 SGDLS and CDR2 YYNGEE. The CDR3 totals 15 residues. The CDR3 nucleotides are TGTGCCAGCAGCGTAGGAGTAGCGGGAGTCCATGAGCAGTTCTTC. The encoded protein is CASSVGVAGVHEQFF.

The chain's CDR3 is CASSIDPGGYGYTF. CDR3 coding DNA: TGTGCCAGCAGCATCGACCCGGGGGGCTATGGCTACACCTTC. The chain recombines TRBV5-5 with TRBJ1-2; D perhaps matches TRBD1 (5 bases). V was clipped by 4 bases and J by 4 bases, with 14 bases between them. This CDR3 region has 14 residues. Germline V gene lookup returns CDR1 SGHKS and CDR2 YYEKEE (reference sequence).

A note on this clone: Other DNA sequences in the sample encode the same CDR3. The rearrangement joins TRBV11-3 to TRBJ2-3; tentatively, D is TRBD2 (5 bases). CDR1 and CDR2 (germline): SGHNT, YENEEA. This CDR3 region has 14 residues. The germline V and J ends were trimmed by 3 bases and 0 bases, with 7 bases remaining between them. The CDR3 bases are TGTGCCAGCAGCTTGGGAGCTAGCACAGATACGCAGTATTTT. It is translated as CASSLGASTDTQYF.

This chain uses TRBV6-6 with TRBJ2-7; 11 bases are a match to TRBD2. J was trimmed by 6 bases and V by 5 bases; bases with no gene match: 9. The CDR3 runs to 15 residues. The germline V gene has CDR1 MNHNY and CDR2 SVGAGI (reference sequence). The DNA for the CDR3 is TGTGCCAGCAGTCGGAAGACTAGCGGGAACTTCGAGCAGTACTTC. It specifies CASSRKTSGNFEQYF.